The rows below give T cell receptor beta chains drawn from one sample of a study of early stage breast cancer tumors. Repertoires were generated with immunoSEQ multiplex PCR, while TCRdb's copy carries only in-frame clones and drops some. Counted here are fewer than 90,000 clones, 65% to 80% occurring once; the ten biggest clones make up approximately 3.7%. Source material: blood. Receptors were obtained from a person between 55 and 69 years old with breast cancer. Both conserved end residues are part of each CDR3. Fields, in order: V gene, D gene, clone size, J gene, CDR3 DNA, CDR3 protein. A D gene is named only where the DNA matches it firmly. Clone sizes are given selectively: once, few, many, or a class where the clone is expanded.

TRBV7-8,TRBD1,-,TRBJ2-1,TGTGCCAGCAGTCAGGGGGAACATGAGCAGTTCTTC,CASSQGEHEQFF
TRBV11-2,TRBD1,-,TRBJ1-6,TGTGCCAGCAGCTTAGCGAGGACAGGGGCGTTTAATTCACCCCTCCACTTT,CASSLARTGAFNSPLHF
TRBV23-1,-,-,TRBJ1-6,TGCGCCAGCAGCCAGGAACTTGAAACCTCCTATAATTCACCCCTCCACTTT,CASSQELETSYNSPLHF
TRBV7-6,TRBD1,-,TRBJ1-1,TGTGCCAGCAGCCCTAGCCCAGGGGGCACTGAAGCTTTCTTT,CASSPSPGGTEAFF
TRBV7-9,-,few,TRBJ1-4,TGTGCCAGCAGCACCCACAGGGTGGGGAATGAAAAACTGTTTTTT,CASSTHRVGNEKLFF
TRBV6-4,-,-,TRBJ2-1,TGTGCCAGCGTCATAGGATTTTATGAGCAGTTCTTC,CASVIGFYEQFF
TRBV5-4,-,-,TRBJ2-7,TGTGCCAGCAGCTTAGACCATAGTGGCGAGCAGTACTTC,CASSLDHSGEQYF
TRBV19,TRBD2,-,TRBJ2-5,TGTGCCAGTAGCGGACTAGCCCGTCAAGAGACCCAGTACTTC,CASSGLARQETQYF
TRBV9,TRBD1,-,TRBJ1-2,TGTGCCAGCAGCCCGCAGACAGGGGTCTATGGCTACACCTTC,CASSPQTGVYGYTF
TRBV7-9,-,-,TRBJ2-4,TGTGCCAGCAGCTTAGGCAGTCAAAACATTCAGTACTTC,CASSLGSQNIQYF
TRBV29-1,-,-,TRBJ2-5,TGCAGCGTTGAAGGCGGACGGGGCAACCAAGAGACCCAGTACTTC,CSVEGGRGNQETQYF
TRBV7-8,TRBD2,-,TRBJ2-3,TGTGCCAGCAGCTGGGAGGAGAGCGGGAGGGCCGGGACAGATACGCAGTATTTT,CASSWEESGRAGTDTQYF
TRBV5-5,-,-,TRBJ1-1,TGTGCCAGCAGCTCATCAACGAACACTGAAGCTTTCTTT,CASSSSTNTEAFF
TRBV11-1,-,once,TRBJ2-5,TGTGCCAGCAGCTTATCCGGGGGCCGGGAGACCCAGTACTTC,CASSLSGGRETQYF
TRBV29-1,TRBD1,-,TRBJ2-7,TGCAGCGTTGAGGGACAGGGCCCTTACGAGCAGTACTTC,CSVEGQGPYEQYF
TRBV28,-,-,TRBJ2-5,TGTGCCAGCAGTTTAATCCCCGGCAGGGAGGAGACCCAGTACTTC,CASSLIPGREETQYF
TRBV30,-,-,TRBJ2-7,TGTGCCTGGAGTGTTGAGGGATCCTACGAGCAGTACTTC,CAWSVEGSYEQYF
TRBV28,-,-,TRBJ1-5,TGTGCCAGCAGTCCCAGGGTTTTTGAGCCCCAGCATTTT,CASSPRVFEPQHF
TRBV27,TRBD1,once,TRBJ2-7,TGTGCCAGCTCCCCGGGCGCAGGGGGAGCTTGGTACGAGCAGTACTTC,CASSPGAGGAWYEQYF
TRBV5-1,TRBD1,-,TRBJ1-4,TGCGCCAGCAGCTTGTTCGGGACAGGAGGAAATGAAAAACTGTTTTTT,CASSLFGTGGNEKLFF
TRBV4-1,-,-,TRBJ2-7,TGCGCCAGCAGCCAAGAAGGGGAGGGGGGATCCTACGAGCAGTACTTC,CASSQEGEGGSYEQYF
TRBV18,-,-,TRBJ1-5,TGTGCCAGCTCACCACCTGGGTCGAGCAATCAGCCCCAGCATTTT,CASSPPGSSNQPQHF
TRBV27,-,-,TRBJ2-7,TGTGCCAGCTCCAAACCACCTAGAAAGGCCTACGAGCAGTACTTC,CASSKPPRKAYEQYF
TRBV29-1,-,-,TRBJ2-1,TGCAGCGTCCAAAAGGGATTTATAGGGAACAATGAGCAGTTCTTC,CSVQKGFIGNNEQFF
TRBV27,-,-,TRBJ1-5,TGTGCCAGCAGTGGTGGGGGAGTACATCAGCCCCAGCATTTT,CASSGGGVHQPQHF
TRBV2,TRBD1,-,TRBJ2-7,TGTGCCAGCAGCCCCAGGACAGGTTCCGCCGAGCAGTACTTC,CASSPRTGSAEQYF
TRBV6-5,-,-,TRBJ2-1,TGTGCCAGCACCAAGGACGGAGACAATGAGCAGTTCTTC,CASTKDGDNEQFF
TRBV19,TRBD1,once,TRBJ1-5,TGTGCCAGTAGAGGGGGGGACAGGGCTCAGCCCCAGCATTTT,CASRGGDRAQPQHF
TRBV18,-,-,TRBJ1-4,TGTGCCAGCTCAATTGTTCAGTTGGGAGCAACTAATGAAAAACTGTTTTTT,CASSIVQLGATNEKLFF
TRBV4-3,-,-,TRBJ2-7,TGCGCCAGCAGCCAAGTTCTCCCCTCGCGAGGGAGCCCCTACGAGCAGTACTTC,CASSQVLPSRGSPYEQYF
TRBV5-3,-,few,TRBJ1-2,TGTGCCTCACGGCCGGGCAGGTCTGGCTACACCTTC,CASRPGRSGYTF
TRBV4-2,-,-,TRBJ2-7,TGTGCCAGCAGCCAAGAGGCAGGGACCCAATACGAGCAGTACTTC,CASSQEAGTQYEQYF
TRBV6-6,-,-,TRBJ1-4,TGTGCCAGCAGTTACCCCGACAGAAATGAAAAACTGTTTTTT,CASSYPDRNEKLFF
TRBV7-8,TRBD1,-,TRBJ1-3,TGTGCCAGCAGCCTCCGGACAGGAGGAAACACCATATATTTT,CASSLRTGGNTIYF
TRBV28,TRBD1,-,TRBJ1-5,TGTGCCAGCAGAACAGGGGGCAACAATCAGCCCCAGCATTTT,CASRTGGNNQPQHF
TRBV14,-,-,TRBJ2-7,TGTGCCAGCAGCCAAGATAGGTTAATAAACGAGCAGTACTTC,CASSQDRLINEQYF
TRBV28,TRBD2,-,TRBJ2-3,TGTGCCAGCGCTATTAGCGGGAGGAACACAGATACGCAGTATTTT,CASAISGRNTDTQYF
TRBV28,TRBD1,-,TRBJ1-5,TGTGCCAGCAGGTACCACAGGGGCGGTCAGCCCCAGCATTTT,CASRYHRGGQPQHF
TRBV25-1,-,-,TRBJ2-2,TGTGCCAGCAGTATGCCAGGGAGGTCGGCCGGGGAGCTGTTTTTT,CASSMPGRSAGELFF
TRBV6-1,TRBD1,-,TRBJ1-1,TGTGCCAGCAGTCGAGGGGGCGTTTGGGCTGAAGCTTTCTTT,CASSRGGVWAEAFF
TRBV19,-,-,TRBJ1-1,TGTGCCAGTAGTATCATGGCGACGGAGAACACTGAAGCTTTCTTT,CASSIMATENTEAFF
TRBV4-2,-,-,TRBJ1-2,TGTGCCAGCAGCCAAGCGAGGGCTCAACTGAGAGGTGGCTACACCTTC,CASSQARAQLRGGYTF
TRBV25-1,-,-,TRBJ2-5,TGTGCCAGCAGCCCCGCCCAGGAGAGGCAGTACTTC,CASSPAQERQYF
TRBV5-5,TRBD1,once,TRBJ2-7,TGTGCCAGCAGCTTGGTATCGGGACAGGGTATCGGCGAGCAGTACTTC,CASSLVSGQGIGEQYF
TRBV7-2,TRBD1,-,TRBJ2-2,TGTGCCAGCACCCTAAGGGGGCCGAACACCGGGGAGCTGTTTTTT,CASTLRGPNTGELFF
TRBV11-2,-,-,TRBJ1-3,TGTGCCAGCAGCCCCACGGTAGGAAACACCATATATTTT,CASSPTVGNTIYF
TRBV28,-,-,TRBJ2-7,TGTGCCAGCAGTTTATTGCTCAGGCCCCCCTACGAGCAGTACTTC,CASSLLLRPPYEQYF
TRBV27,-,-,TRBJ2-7,TGTGCCAGCAGGGAGGGGCGGATCTCCTACGAGCAGTACTTC,CASREGRISYEQYF
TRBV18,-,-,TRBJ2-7,TGTGCCAGCTCACTCGCTATGCAGGGGAATCCGGGTAGCGAGCAGTACTTC,CASSLAMQGNPGSEQYF
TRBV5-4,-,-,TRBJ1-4,TGTGCCAGCAGCCCTGGGACACAGAATGAAAAACTGTTTTTT,CASSPGTQNEKLFF
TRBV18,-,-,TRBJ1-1,TGTGCCAGCTCCTCAGTGGAGGTCGCTGAAGCTTTCTTT,CASSSVEVAEAFF
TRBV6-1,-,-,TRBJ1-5,TGTGCCAGCAGCCGAGTAGGGATGAGCCAGCCCCAGCATTTT,CASSRVGMSQPQHF